This T cell receptor (beta chain) emerged from a study of blood T cell repertoires in COVID-19. Measured with immunoSEQ multiplex PCR; TCRdb has only the in-frame clones, and not every one. The table lists about 220,000 clones, approximately 86% of them singletons. The J segment lost 3 bases and the V segment lost 6 bases, leaving 9 bases of the junction unmatched. The CDR3 covers 17 residues. Germline V CDR1 and CDR2: WNHNN, SYGVQD (reference sequence). The specimen was PBMCs or T cells enriched from blood (not recorded which). The chain joins TRBV10-1 to TRBJ2-3, with 13 bases lining up with TRBD2. The TCR comes from a woman aged 45-65 years with acute COVID-19. CDR3 bases: TGCGCCAGCAGCTACTACCGGACTAGCGGGAGAACAGATACGCAGTATTTT. Encoded protein: CASSYYRTSGRTDTQYF.